One and the same sample provided the 22 T cell receptor beta chains below, sequenced in a study of blood T cell repertoires in COVID-19. Assay: immunoSEQ multiplex PCR; the TCRdb copy retains only in-frame clones and omits some. This sample has about 320,000 clones, with roughly 85% found just once. The source material was peripheral blood. Source of these receptors: a human donor in a cohort sampled during active COVID-19.

The V and J genes are TRBV4-1 and TRBJ1-1; possible D gene TRBD1, 5 bases. Trimming removed 4 bases from V and 1 base from J, with 13 bases in between. This CDR3 has 15 residues. The germline V gene has CDR1 MGHRA and CDR2 YSYEKL. CDR3 loop: CASSLTRGGNTEAFF. The CDR3 coding sequence is TGCGCCAGCAGCCTCACCCGGGGGGGGAACACTGAAGCTTTCTTT.

J is TRBJ2-5 and V is TRBV19, with TRBD1 matching over 9 bases. CDR1 LNHDA and CDR2 SQIVND come from the germline V gene (reference sequence). CDR3 length equals 15 residues. The V gene end was trimmed by 1 base and the J gene end by 5 bases; junction bases not matched to a gene: 5. DNA of the CDR3: TGTGCCAGTAGTATAGGGGACAGGGCAAAGGAGACCCAGTACTTC. Translating it yields CASSIGDRAKETQYF.

The rearrangement uses TRBV7-8 and TRBJ1-3, with D unresolved. Per the germline V gene, CDR1 is SGHVS and CDR2 is FQNEAQ. This CDR3 region has 12 residues. V gave up 7 bases and J gave up 3 bases, with 7 bases separating them. CDR3: CASTEGGNTIYF. The CDR3 DNA sequence: TGTGCCAGCACCGAGGGTGGAAACACCATATATTTT.

The chain links TRBV4-2 to TRBJ2-7, with D possibly matching TRBD2 (6 bases). V was shortened by 6 bases and J by 6 bases, with 12 bases between the two germline ends. The CDR3 runs to 12 residues. Germline assignment: CDR1 LGHNA and CDR2 YNFKEQ. This chain's CDR3 is CASSSGDSEQYF. The CDR3 DNA is TGTGCCAGCAGTTCCGGGGACTCCGAGCAGTACTTC.

This rearrangement joins TRBV7-3 to TRBJ2-5; D possibly corresponds to TRBD2 (7 bases). The CDR3 totals 15 residues. Per germline, CDR1 SGHTA and CDR2 FQGTGA. V gave up 1 base and J gave up 5 bases, with 14 bases separating them. The CDR3 coding sequence is TGTGCCAGCAGCTTAAACTCGGGGGGCGCGGAGACCCAGTACTTC. Encoded protein: CASSLNSGGAETQYF.

The rearrangement joins TRBV7-2 to TRBJ2-6, with D unclear. V was shortened by 3 bases and J by 3 bases, with 9 bases between the two germline ends. Germline loops: CDR1 SGHTA, CDR2 FQGNSA. The CDR3 contains 15 residues. CDR3 bases: TGTGCCAGCAGCTTGCGTCTTGTTGGGGCCAACGTCCTGACTTTC. Translation: CASSLRLVGANVLTF.

The chain combines TRBV19 with TRBJ1-4; the D is unclear. Germline V gene lookup returns CDR1 LNHDA and CDR2 SQIVND (reference sequence). The CDR3 has 16 residues. The V end was cut by 3 bases, the J end by 0 bases, with 11 bases between. The CDR3 DNA sequence: TGTGCCAGTAGTATTCGTATTCTAGCAACTAATGAAAAACTGTTTTTT. It translates to CASSIRILATNEKLFF.

This rearrangement joins TRBV2 to TRBJ1-5; D gene ambiguous. V lost 7 bases and J 4 bases, leaving 8 bases between the germline ends. The length of the CDR3 is 12 residues. Germline CDR1 reads SNHLY; CDR2 reads FYNNEI. In nucleotides, the CDR3 is TGTGCCAGCAAGATCGGGAATCAGCCCCAGCATTTT. This encodes CASKIGNQPQHF.

The J gene is TRBJ2-1, the V gene TRBV19; TRBD1 is a possible D gene (5 bases). CDR1 LNHDA and CDR2 SQIVND come from the germline V gene (reference sequence). V was clipped by 5 bases and J by 12 bases, with 17 bases between them. This CDR3 spans 13 amino acids. The CDR3 DNA reads TGTGCCAGTAGTCAAACAAACAGGCTACGGCAGTTCTTC. Amino acids: CASSQTNRLRQFF.

This clone was counted once. The rearrangement joins TRBV28 to TRBJ1-1, with TRBD1 matching 7 bases. Germline CDR1 reads MDHEN; CDR2 reads SYDVKM. The ends lost 7 bases at V and 11 bases at J; junction bases unmatched: 16. The CDR3 length is 14 residues. This chain's CDR3 is CASTKRDSVSDAFF. The DNA for the CDR3 is TGTGCCAGCACCAAACGGGACAGCGTATCCGACGCTTTCTTT.

This chain uses TRBV30 with TRBJ2-7; D unclear. CDR1 and CDR2 (germline): GTSNPN, SVGIG (reference sequence). The CDR3 extends over 11 amino acids. Trimming left V 4 bases short and J 4 bases short, with 8 bases between. In nucleotides, the CDR3 is TGTGCCTGGACCACAGTATACGAGCAGTACTTC. Translating gives CAWTTVYEQYF.

The rearrangement links TRBV9 to TRBJ2-3; no reliable D call. Deletions cut 4 bases from V and 3 bases from J, with 9 bases between. From germline, CDR1 is SGDLS and CDR2 YYNGEE. The CDR3 extends over 13 amino acids. The CDR3 coding sequence is TGTGCCAGCAGCTACCAGAATACAGATACGCAGTATTTT. Protein: CASSYQNTDTQYF.

V gene TRBV27 combines with J gene TRBJ2-5, with TRBD2 identical over 7 bases. The germline gives CDR1 MNHEY, CDR2 SMNVEV (reference sequence). The CDR3 extends over 16 amino acids. The V gene end was trimmed by 3 bases and the J gene end by 0 bases; junction bases not matched to a gene: 7. In DNA, the CDR3 is TGTGCCAGCAGTTTCCCCCTGACTAGCTACCAAGAGACCCAGTACTTC. Its protein product is CASSFPLTSYQETQYF.

CDR3 sequence reads: CASSPRLAGDNEQFF. DNA for the CDR3: TGTGCCAGCTCACCACGTCTAGCGGGGGACAATGAGCAGTTCTTC. This rearrangement joins TRBV18 to TRBJ2-1, with TRBD2 identical over 10 bases. Losses at the gene ends were 1 base for V and 5 bases for J; bases not matched to a gene: 2. Germline loops: CDR1 KGHSH, CDR2 LQKENI. This CDR3 has 15 amino acids.

This clone appeared a single time. The chain is built from TRBV6-6 and TRBJ1-1, with TRBD1 matching over 7 bases. The CDR3 is 15 residues long. After removal of 0 bases from V and 7 bases from J, the junction contained 8 bases not matched to a gene. Germline values: CDR1 MNHNY, CDR2 SVGAGI (reference sequence). Here the CDR3 reads CASSYSYGQEHEAFF. The CDR3 nucleotides are TGTGCCAGCAGTTACTCGTACGGACAGGAGCATGAAGCTTTCTTT.

This clone came up once. V is TRBV7-8 and J is TRBJ2-3, with 10 bases lining up with TRBD1. From germline, CDR1 is SGHVS and CDR2 FQNEAQ. V lost 1 base, J lost 1 base, and 2 bases stayed unmatched. The CDR3 has 16 amino acids. The CDR3 here is CASSLEDRGGTDTQYF. The CDR3 coding sequence is TGTGCCAGCAGCTTAGAGGACAGGGGGGGCACAGATACGCAGTATTTT. Drawing the rest from reference TRBV7-8 and TRBJ2-3, the complete variable domain is GAGVSQSPRYKVAKRGQDVALRCDPISGHVSLFWYQQALGQGPEFLTYFQNEAQLDKSGLPSDRFFAERPEGSVSTLKIQRTQQEDSAVYLCASSLEDRGGTDTQYFGPGTRLTVL.

The V call is TRBV6-1, the J call TRBJ2-4; D possibly corresponds to TRBD2 (6 bases). The CDR3 has 17 amino acids. CDR1 MNHNS and CDR2 SASEGT come from the germline V gene. Deletions cut 3 bases from V and 7 bases from J, with 22 bases between. CDR3 DNA: TGTGCCAGCAGTGATCCAGAAACCCGGGGAGGTCGGAACATTCAGTACTTC. This translates into CASSDPETRGGRNIQYF.

The J gene is TRBJ1-2, the V gene TRBV5-1; TRBD1 is a possible D gene (6 bases). This CDR3 has 15 residues. Germline V CDR1 and CDR2: SGHRS, YFSETQ. V was clipped by 4 bases and J by 6 bases, with 19 bases between them. The CDR3 bases are TGCGCCAGCAGCCCATCCGGGGGGCTGAGGAATGGCTACACCTTC. It translates to CASSPSGGLRNGYTF.

The V call is TRBV3-1 (or the pseudogene TRBV3-2), the J call TRBJ1-5; D perhaps matches TRBD1 (5 bases). V was pared by 6 bases and J by 6 bases, with 12 bases between. The V gene's germline CDR1 is LGHDT and CDR2 YNNKEL (reference sequence). This CDR3 has 13 residues. CDR3 sequence (DNA): TGTGCCAGCAGTGCCGGGGGGGGTCAGCCCCAGCATTTT. This codes for CASSAGGGQPQHF.

The J gene is TRBJ1-3, the V gene TRBV9; 9 nucleotides agree with TRBD1. V lost 7 bases, J lost 7 bases, and 9 bases stayed unmatched. The CDR3 is 14 amino acids. Germline V gene lookup returns CDR1 SGDLS and CDR2 YYNGEE. The CDR3 loop reads CASQGQGRWNTIYF. CDR3 DNA: TGTGCCAGCCAGGGACAGGGACGATGGAACACCATATATTTT.

This clone was seen a handful of times. V gene TRBV10-3 combines with J gene TRBJ1-6; 7 bases agree with TRBD1. This CDR3 is built from 15 residues. CDR1 and CDR2 from the germline V gene are ENHRY and SYGVKD. The J segment lost 7 bases and the V segment lost 4 bases, leaving 7 bases of the junction unmatched. CDR3 region: CAISVNGQENSPLHF. Here the CDR3 DNA reads TGTGCCATCAGTGTTAACGGACAGGAGAATTCACCCCTCCACTTT.

The V and J genes are TRBV14 and TRBJ1-2; D perhaps matches TRBD1 (5 bases). The CDR3 is 14 residues long. The V gene lost 4 bases and the J gene lost 4 bases, with 13 bases spanning the gap. Germline V gives CDR1 SGHDN, CDR2 FVKESK. CDR3: CASSLTSTVYGYTF. DNA of the CDR3: TGTGCCAGCAGCCTTACCTCGACAGTCTATGGCTACACCTTC.